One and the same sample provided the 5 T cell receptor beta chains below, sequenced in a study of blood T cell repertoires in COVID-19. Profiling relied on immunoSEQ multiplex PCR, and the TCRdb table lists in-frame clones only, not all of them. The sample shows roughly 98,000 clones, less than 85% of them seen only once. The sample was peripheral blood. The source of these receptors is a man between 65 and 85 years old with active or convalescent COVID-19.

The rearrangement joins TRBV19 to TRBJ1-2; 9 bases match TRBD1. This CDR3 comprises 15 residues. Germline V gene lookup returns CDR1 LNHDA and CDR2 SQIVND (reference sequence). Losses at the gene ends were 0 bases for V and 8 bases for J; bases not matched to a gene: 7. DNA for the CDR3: TGTGCCAGTAGTATAGACCGAGGGACAGGGCGCGGCTACACCTTC. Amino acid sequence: CASSIDRGTGRGYTF.

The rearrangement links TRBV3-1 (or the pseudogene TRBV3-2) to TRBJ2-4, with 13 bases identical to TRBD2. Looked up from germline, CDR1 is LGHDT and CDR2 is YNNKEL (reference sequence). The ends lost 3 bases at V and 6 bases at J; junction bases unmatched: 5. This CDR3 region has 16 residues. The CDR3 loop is CASSQGTSGEGNIQYF. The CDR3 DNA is TGTGCCAGCAGCCAGGGGACTAGCGGGGAGGGAAACATTCAGTACTTC.

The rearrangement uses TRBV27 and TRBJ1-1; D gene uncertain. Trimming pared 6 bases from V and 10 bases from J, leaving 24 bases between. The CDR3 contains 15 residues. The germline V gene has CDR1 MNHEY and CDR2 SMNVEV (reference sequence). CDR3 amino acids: CASSRTWADRGGAFF. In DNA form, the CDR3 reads TGTGCCAGCAGCCGAACCTGGGCCGATCGAGGAGGAGCTTTCTTT.

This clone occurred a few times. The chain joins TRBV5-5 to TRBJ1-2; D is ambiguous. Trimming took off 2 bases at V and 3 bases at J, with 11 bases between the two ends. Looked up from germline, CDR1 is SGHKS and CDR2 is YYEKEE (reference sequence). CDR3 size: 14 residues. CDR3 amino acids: CASSLGGRYYGYTF. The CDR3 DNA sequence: TGTGCCAGCAGCTTAGGCGGAAGATACTATGGCTACACCTTC.

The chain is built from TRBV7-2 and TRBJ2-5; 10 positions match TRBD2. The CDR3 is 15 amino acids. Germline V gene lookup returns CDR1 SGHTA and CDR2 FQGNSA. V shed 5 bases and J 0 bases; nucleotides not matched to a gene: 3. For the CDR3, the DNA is TGTGCCAGCAGCCAGACTAGCGGGTACCAAGAGACCCAGTACTTC. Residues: CASSQTSGYQETQYF.